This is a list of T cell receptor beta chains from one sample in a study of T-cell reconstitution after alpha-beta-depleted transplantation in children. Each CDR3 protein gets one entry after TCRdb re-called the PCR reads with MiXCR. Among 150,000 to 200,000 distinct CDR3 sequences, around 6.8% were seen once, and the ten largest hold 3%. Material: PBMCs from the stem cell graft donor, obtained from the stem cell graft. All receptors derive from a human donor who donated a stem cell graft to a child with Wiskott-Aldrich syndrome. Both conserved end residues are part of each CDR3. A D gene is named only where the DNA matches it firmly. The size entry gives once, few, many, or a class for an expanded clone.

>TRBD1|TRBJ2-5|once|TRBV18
CASSPTGKETQYF
TGTGCCAGCTCACCGACAGGGAAAGAGACCCAGTACTTC
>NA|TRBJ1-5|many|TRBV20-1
CSARDDTSGDYQPQHF
TGCAGTGCTAGAGATGATACCTCAGGGGATTACCAGCCCCAGCATTTT
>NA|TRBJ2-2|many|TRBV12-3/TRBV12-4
CASSLKGAGELFF
TGTGCCAGCAGTTTAAAGGGGGCCGGGGAGCTGTTTTTT
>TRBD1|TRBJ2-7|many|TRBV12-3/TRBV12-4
CASSPSGQGTYEQYF
TGTGCCAGCAGTCCTTCGGGACAGGGAACGTACGAGCAGTACTTC
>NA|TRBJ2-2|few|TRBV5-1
CASKNTGELFF
TGCGCCAGCAAAAACACCGGGGAGCTGTTTTTT
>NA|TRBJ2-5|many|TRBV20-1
CSAMTLWRGVRGETQYF
TGCAGTGCTATGACCCTTTGGCGGGGAGTCCGAGGAGAGACCCAGTACTTC
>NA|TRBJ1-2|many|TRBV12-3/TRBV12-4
CASSYRLINYGYTF
TGTGCCAGCAGTTATCGGCTAATAAACTATGGCTACACCTTC
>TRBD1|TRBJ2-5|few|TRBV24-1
CATSDANDRVETQYF
TGTGCCACCAGTGATGCTAACGACAGGGTGGAGACCCAGTACTTC
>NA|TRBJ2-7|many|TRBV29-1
CSVAPGISYEQYF
TGCAGCGTTGCCCCAGGGATCTCCTACGAGCAGTACTTC
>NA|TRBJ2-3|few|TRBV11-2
CASSLGHRGPSSTDTQYF
TGTGCCAGCAGCTTAGGCCATAGGGGCCCGTCTAGCACAGATACGCAGTATTTT
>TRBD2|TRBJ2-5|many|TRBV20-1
CSLAGSEETQYF
TGCAGTTTAGCGGGATCGGAAGAGACCCAGTACTTC
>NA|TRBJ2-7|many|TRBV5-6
CASSPGPLDQRGQYF
TGTGCCAGCAGCCCGGGACCGTTAGACCAACGTGGGCAGTACTTC
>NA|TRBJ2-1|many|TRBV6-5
CASSYVKRRSSYNEQFF
TGTGCCAGCAGTTATGTAAAGCGGAGAAGCTCCTACAATGAGCAGTTCTTC
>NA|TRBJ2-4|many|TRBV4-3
CASSLHRAEAKNIQYF
TGCGCCAGCAGCCTTCATAGGGCGGAGGCCAAAAACATTCAGTACTTC
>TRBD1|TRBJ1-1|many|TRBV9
CASSVTTGITEAFF
TGTGCCAGCAGCGTAACGACAGGGATCACTGAAGCTTTCTTT
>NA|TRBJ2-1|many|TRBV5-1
CASSLRPILNNEQFF
TGCGCCAGCAGCTTGCGGCCAATTCTCAACAATGAGCAGTTCTTC
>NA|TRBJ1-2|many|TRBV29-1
CSVDRGSYGYTF
TGCAGCGTTGATCGGGGATCCTATGGCTACACCTTC
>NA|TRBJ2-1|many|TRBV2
CASSEKQVSYNEQFF
TGTGCCAGCAGTGAAAAACAGGTCTCCTACAATGAGCAGTTCTTC
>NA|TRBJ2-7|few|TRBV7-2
CASSPPGRQGQYF
TGTGCCAGCAGCCCCCCGGGACGTCAAGGGCAGTACTTC
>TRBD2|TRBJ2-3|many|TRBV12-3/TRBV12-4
CASSGLAGNTDTQYF
TGTGCCAGCAGCGGACTAGCGGGAAATACAGATACGCAGTATTTT
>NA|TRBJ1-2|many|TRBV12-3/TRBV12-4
CASSHDRFYGYTF
TGTGCCAGCAGTCATGACAGGTTCTATGGCTACACCTTC
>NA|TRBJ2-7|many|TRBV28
CASTPYPPGEDEQYF
TGTGCCAGCACCCCCTACCCCCCGGGGGAGGACGAGCAGTACTTC